This entry lists 15 T cell receptor beta chains sequenced from one sample in a study of T cells in localized non-small cell lung cancer. The protocol was immunoSEQ multiplex PCR, while the TCRdb copy is restricted to in-frame clones and leaves out a portion. Found here are a few thousand clones, less than 30% of them singletons; the top ten hold around a quarter. Sequencing used lung tumor tissue, obtained before any cancer treatment. These receptors all come from a man aged 35 to 69 with stage I lung adenocarcinoma.

The chain carries TRBV19 and TRBJ2-2, with D unclear. Trimming cost V 4 bases and J 1 base, with 4 bases left between them. This CDR3 spans 13 amino acids. CDR1 and CDR2 from the germline V gene are LNHDA and SQIVND (reference sequence). CDR3 residues: CASSTVNTGELFF. The CDR3 nucleotides are TGTGCCAGTAGTACCGTGAACACCGGGGAGCTGTTTTTT.

This clone rates as medium-sized. This sequence joins TRBV9 and TRBJ1-3, with TRBD1 as a possible D gene (5 bases). Trimming removed 2 bases from V and 0 bases from J, with 9 bases in between. The CDR3 totals 15 residues. Germline CDR1 and CDR2: SGDLS and YYNGEE. CDR3 nucleotides: TGTGCCAGCAGCGTGGGGCCCAACTCTGGAAACACCATATATTTT. It yields the protein CASSVGPNSGNTIYF.

The CDR3 DNA is TGTGCCAGCAGCCTATCGGGTCGGCGGAATGAAAAACTGTTTTTT. Its translation is CASSLSGRRNEKLFF. The chain carries TRBV9 and TRBJ1-4; no definite D call. The V gene's germline CDR1 is SGDLS and CDR2 YYNGEE. V lost 4 bases and J lost 5, with 15 bases in between. CDR3 length: 15 amino acids.

V gene TRBV19 combines with J gene TRBJ1-2; the D is unclear. V lost 3 bases, J lost 8 bases, and 16 bases lay in between. The germline CDR1 and CDR2 sequences are LNHDA and SQIVND (reference sequence). The CDR3 sequence is 14 residues long. CDR3 DNA: TGTGCCAGTAGTATCACGGCGGCGGCCCTAGGCTACACCTTC. Translated, it gives CASSITAAALGYTF.

As DNA, the CDR3 is TGTGCCAGCTCACTAGGGGCGGCAGGGGTCAACGAGCAGTACTTC. This translates into CASSLGAAGVNEQYF. This rearrangement joins TRBV18 to TRBJ2-7; a weak D match, TRBD1 (6 bases). The V gene's germline CDR1 is KGHSH and CDR2 LQKENI. The CDR3 extends over 15 amino acids. V shed 4 bases and J shed 5 bases, with 18 bases lying between them. The complete variable domain, with remaining parts taken from reference TRBV18 and TRBJ2-7, reads NAGVMQNPRHLVRRRGQEARLRCSPMKGHSHVYWYRQLPEEGLKFMVYLQKENIIDESGMPKERFSAEFPKEGPSILRIQQVVRGDSAAYFCASSLGAAGVNEQYFGPGTRLTVT.

The rearrangement links TRBV30 to TRBJ2-2; TRBD2 is a possible D gene (6 bases). The length of the CDR3 is 13 residues. The V end lost 2 bases, the J end lost 7 bases, and 11 bases lay between the germline ends. In germline, CDR1 is GTSNPN, CDR2 SVGIG (reference sequence). The CDR3 reads CAWSWGGLGELFF. CDR3 bases: TGTGCCTGGAGTTGGGGAGGCCTCGGGGAGCTGTTTTTT.

The gene calls are TRBV10-3 and TRBJ2-3; D ambiguous. V lost 6 bases and J 2 bases, leaving 15 bases between the germline ends. The CDR3 has 15 amino acids. Germline V gene lookup returns CDR1 ENHRY and CDR2 SYGVKD. CDR3 DNA: TGTGCCATCAGCGAAAACAGCTATTCCACAGATACGCAGTATTTT. Its translation is CAISENSYSTDTQYF.

This chain links TRBV30 with TRBJ1-2; D is ambiguous. CDR3 length equals 16 residues. Per the germline V gene, CDR1 is GTSNPN and CDR2 is SVGIG (reference sequence). Between the trimmed V and J ends, which lost 0 bases and 3 bases, there was a span of 17 bases. CDR3 amino acids: CAWSVPHRVRYYGYTF. The CDR3, as DNA: TGTGCCTGGAGTGTACCCCACAGAGTGCGATACTATGGCTACACCTTC.

This clone was observed a few times. This chain links TRBV5-1 with TRBJ2-1; TRBD2 aligns across 10 bases. With V trimmed by 4 bases and J by 8 bases, 15 bases remained unmatched. The CDR3 contains 17 residues. Germline-derived CDR1 and CDR2 are SGHRS and YFSETQ. The CDR3 nucleotides read TGCGCCAGCAGCCCAGACCCTAGCGGGAGACCCGTTCATGAGCAGTTCTTC. This sequence encodes CASSPDPSGRPVHEQFF.

The chain uses TRBV19 and TRBJ1-1; possibly TRBD1 for D (5 bases). From germline, CDR1 is LNHDA and CDR2 SQIVND (reference sequence). Trimming took off 5 bases at V and 6 bases at J, with 16 bases between the two ends. The CDR3 is made up of 14 amino acids. The CDR3 spells CASSLAPGGAEAFF. The CDR3 DNA reads TGTGCCAGTAGTCTCGCACCGGGGGGAGCTGAAGCTTTCTTT.

The chain employs TRBV7-7 and TRBJ1-5; D might be TRBD1 (6 bases). Germline CDR1 SSHAT, CDR2 FNYEAQ (reference sequence). V lost 2 bases, J lost 5 bases, and 13 bases lay in between. The CDR3 is 15 amino acids. The CDR3 is CASSLKAGVDQPQHF. DNA for the CDR3: TGTGCCAGCAGCTTAAAGGCAGGGGTGGATCAGCCCCAGCATTTT.

This clone occurred a few times. The chain has TRBV18 and TRBJ2-1; 12 bases agree with TRBD2. V gave up 5 bases and J gave up 5 bases; unmatched junction bases: 4. The CDR3 extends over 15 amino acids. Germline CDR1 KGHSH, CDR2 LQKENI. The DNA of the CDR3 is TGTGCCAGCTCAGCGACTAGCGGGAGCGACAATGAGCAGTTCTTC. This gives the protein CASSATSGSDNEQFF.

The sample holds a few counts of this clone. This chain joins TRBV11-3 and TRBJ1-1; D call uncertain. V lost 1 base to trimming and J lost 1 base, with 16 bases between them. Germline assignment: CDR1 SGHNT and CDR2 YENEEA. The CDR3 spans 17 residues. CDR3 region: CASSLGRKYRENTEAFF. The CDR3, as DNA: TGTGCCAGCAGCTTAGGCCGCAAATACCGCGAGAACACTGAAGCTTTCTTT.

In its sample, this clone was seen many times. The V gene is TRBV11-3, the J gene TRBJ2-6; 9 bases agree with TRBD1. The germline V gene encodes CDR1 SGHNT and CDR2 YENEEA. V dropped 5 bases and J dropped 0; count of bases not matched to a gene: 5. This CDR3 is built from 17 residues. The CDR3 DNA is TGTGCCAGCAGCCCAGGACAGGGGTACTCTGGGGCCAACGTCCTGACTTTC. Its translation: CASSPGQGYSGANVLTF.

The chain uses TRBV6-8 and TRBJ1-5, with a tentative D call TRBD1 (6 bases). Germline V gene sequence: CDR1 MNHGY, CDR2 SAAAGT. Deletions cut 2 bases from V and 0 bases from J, with 14 bases between. This CDR3 is built from 17 residues. CDR3 bases: TGTGCCAGCAGTTACCCCGGACAGACTTTTAGCAATCAGCCCCAGCATTTT. Protein product: CASSYPGQTFSNQPQHF.